A selection of T cell receptor beta chains follows, all from one sample in a study of T cells in narcolepsy. Repertoires were generated with immunoSEQ multiplex PCR, while TCRdb's copy carries only in-frame clones and drops some. The table lists about 32,000 clones, about 85% of them singletons. Specimen: CD45RA- memory CD4+ T cells from PBMCs. The receptors stem from a human donor with narcolepsy. Each CDR3 is given with its conserved first and last residue. Fields, in order: D gene, V gene, CDR3 length, J gene, clone size, CDR3 protein, CDR3 DNA. D genes are given only for firm matches. Clone size is shown for a subset of rows, as once, few, many or a class of expanded clone.

-,TRBV6-4,13,TRBJ2-5,-,CASSDAGPKTQYF,TGTGCCAGCAGTGACGCAGGGCCGAAGACCCAGTACTTC
-,TRBV2,14,TRBJ1-5,-,CASSGVAGDQPQHF,TGTGCCAGCAGTGGGGTGGCAGGGGATCAGCCCCAGCATTTT
TRBD2,TRBV14,17,TRBJ2-1,-,CASSPYGLAGGIHEQFF,TGTGCCAGCAGCCCGTACGGTCTAGCGGGAGGGATCCATGAGCAGTTCTTC
TRBD1,TRBV11-3,15,TRBJ2-1,-,CASSYPGTAYNEQFF,TGTGCCAGCAGCTACCCCGGGACAGCTTACAATGAGCAGTTCTTC
-,TRBV4-2,16,TRBJ1-4,few,CASSQDRMTTNEKLFF,TGTGCCAGCAGCCAAGATCGGATGACAACTAATGAAAAACTGTTTTTT
TRBD2,TRBV6-4,17,TRBJ2-7,-,CASSDSTNPSGSYEQYF,TGTGCCAGCAGTGACTCGACAAATCCTAGCGGGAGCTACGAGCAGTACTTC
TRBD1,TRBV7-7,15,TRBJ2-7,-,CASSPGQGAFYEQYF,TGTGCTAGCAGCCCAGGACAGGGGGCGTTCTACGAGCAGTACTTC
TRBD2,TRBV7-2,18,TRBJ2-1,-,CASSRPRQGLAAPNEQFF,TGTGCCAGCAGCCGCCCAAGACAGGGACTAGCGGCCCCTAATGAGCAGTTCTTC
TRBD1,TRBV19,17,TRBJ1-5,-,CASSIVGGQGSNQPQHF,TGTGCCAGTAGTATAGTAGGAGGACAGGGCAGCAATCAGCCCCAGCATTTT
TRBD2,TRBV5-1,13,TRBJ2-7,-,CAGSLTREGEQYF,TGCGCCGGCAGCTTGACCCGGGAGGGCGAGCAGTACTTC
-,TRBV5-1,12,TRBJ2-1,-,CASSWDLAEQFF,TGCGCCAGCAGCTGGGACTTAGCTGAGCAGTTCTTC
-,TRBV9,14,TRBJ2-5,-,CASGLGGGQETQYF,TGTGCCAGCGGACTAGGAGGGGGACAAGAGACCCAGTACTTC
TRBD2,TRBV5-1,17,TRBJ2-3,once,CASSSRLAGEPTDTQYF,TGCGCCAGCAGTAGCCGTTTAGCGGGAGAGCCCACAGATACGCAGTATTTT
TRBD1,TRBV6-5,14,TRBJ1-1,-,CASSPLTGGGEAFF,TGTGCCAGCAGCCCTCTGACAGGGGGCGGTGAAGCTTTCTTT
-,TRBV7-2,18,TRBJ2-5,-,CASSSANIYRGGGETQYF,TGTGCCAGCAGCTCAGCCAATATCTACAGGGGAGGGGGAGAGACCCAGTACTTC
-,TRBV19,12,TRBJ2-5,once,CASSFGGETQYF,TGTGCCAGTAGTTTCGGGGGAGAGACCCAGTACTTC
TRBD2,TRBV29-1,12,TRBJ2-5,-,CGTGGGYETQYF,TGCGGAACCGGGGGGGGGTATGAGACCCAGTACTTC
-,TRBV7-2,17,TRBJ2-2,-,CASSLGGPNRGTGELFF,TGTGCCAGCAGCTTAGGAGGTCCAAACCGGGGCACCGGGGAGCTGTTTTTT
-,TRBV10-3,15,TRBJ1-1,-,CAISDSKEINTEAFF,TGTGCCATCAGTGATTCAAAGGAGATTAACACTGAAGCTTTCTTT
-,TRBV28,15,TRBJ1-5,-,CASIAGTSQNQPQHF,TGTGCCAGCATCGCCGGGACAAGCCAAAATCAGCCCCAGCATTTT
-,TRBV30,12,TRBJ1-2,-,CAWSVRAAGYTF,TGTGCCTGGAGTGTACGAGCAGCGGGCTACACCTTC
-,TRBV5-1,13,TRBJ2-5,-,CASSLFVQETQYF,TGCGCCAGCAGCTTGTTTGTACAAGAGACCCAGTACTTC
-,TRBV28,13,TRBJ1-3,-,CASTRTSGNTIYF,TGTGCCAGCACGAGGACCTCTGGAAACACCATATATTTT
-,TRBV27,16,TRBJ2-1,-,CASSLSIGPRGAEQFF,TGTGCCAGCAGTTTATCTATAGGGCCTAGAGGGGCTGAGCAGTTCTTC
TRBD1,TRBV23-1,15,TRBJ1-1,once,CASSHSDRDNTEAFF,TGCGCCAGCAGTCATTCAGACAGGGACAACACTGAAGCTTTCTTT
TRBD1,TRBV30,17,TRBJ1-2,-,CAFEKQPGQLSNYGYTF,TGTGCCTTCGAAAAGCAACCGGGACAGTTGTCTAACTATGGCTACACCTTC
TRBD2,TRBV2,14,TRBJ2-2,-,CASTTSGRTGELFF,TGTGCCAGCACGACTAGCGGGAGGACCGGGGAGCTGTTTTTT
-,TRBV2,16,TRBJ1-2,-,CASSEAGAGPYYGYTF,TGTGCCAGCAGTGAAGCGGGCGCAGGCCCCTACTATGGCTACACCTTC
-,TRBV11-3,15,TRBJ2-1,-,CASSPGGLAYNEQFF,TGTGCCAGCAGCCCAGGTGGACTCGCCTACAATGAGCAGTTCTTC
-,TRBV6-6,14,TRBJ2-2,-,CASSQDGNTGELFF,TGTGCCAGCAGTCAGGACGGGAACACCGGGGAGCTGTTTTTT
TRBD1,TRBV29-1,14,TRBJ1-6,-,CSVRQGVGNSPLHF,TGCAGCGTGAGACAGGGGGTCGGGAATTCACCCCTCCACTTT
TRBD1,TRBV10-1,14,TRBJ2-3,-,CASSGDRGTDTQYF,TGCGCCAGCAGCGGGGACAGGGGCACAGATACGCAGTATTTT
TRBD2,TRBV5-1,15,TRBJ2-3,-,CASSWAGEWKDTQYF,TGCGCCAGCAGCTGGGCGGGAGAGTGGAAAGATACGCAGTATTTT
-,TRBV13,14,TRBJ1-1,few,CASSLGRANTEAFF,TGTGCCAGCAGCCTGGGCAGGGCGAACACTGAAGCTTTCTTT
-,TRBV18,22,TRBJ1-5,-,CASSLPNSKITTIDSDNQPQHF,TGTGCCAGCTCACTACCAAACTCCAAAATAACCACCATCGACAGCGACAATCAGCCCCAGCATTTT
-,TRBV6-6,12,TRBJ1-1,-,CASSGKNTEAFF,TGTGCCAGCTCTGGGAAGAACACTGAAGCTTTCTTT
TRBD1,TRBV19,13,TRBJ1-5,medium-sized,CASSDRAVQPQHF,TGTGCCAGTAGCGACAGGGCTGTTCAGCCCCAGCATTTT
TRBD1,TRBV9,14,TRBJ2-5,-,CASSVNRGPETQYF,TGTGCCAGCAGCGTAAACAGGGGGCCGGAGACCCAGTACTTC